Reported below is one T cell receptor beta chain. Its antigen is not known. This sample was taken from a study of identical twins. TCRdb fed the 5' RACE reads into MiXCR, producing one record per CDR3 protein. Among fewer than 900,000 distinct CDR3 sequences listed, approximately 18% were seen once. Germline V gene lookup returns CDR1 DFQATT and CDR2 SNEGSKA (reference sequence). V lost 0 bases and J lost 1, with 10 bases in between. The CDR3 length is 14 residues. Study findings and constraints: A partial confounding effect on zero-insertion analyses could come from invariant MAIT and iNKT cells.

The sample was also reused in another study, on T cells expressing NK-cell markers. As that study records: NKG2C+ dominant clonotype frequencies in six or seven donors were roughly 1.0-7.5% of CD8+ T cells.

The material sequenced was PBMCs. This chain joins TRBV20-1 and TRBJ2-7; D might be TRBD2 (6 bases). The sequence came from a woman younger than 30 in good health. This chain's CDR3 is CSARDRLVSYEQYF. The CDR3 DNA sequence: TGCAGTGCTAGAGATCGACTAGTTTCCTACGAGCAGTACTTC.